Below, one T cell receptor (beta chain) is given with its context. This specimen belongs to a study of blood T cell repertoires in COVID-19. Overall study context: T cells, B-cell-depleted T cells, or PBMCs supplied cDNA or gDNA.

Looked up from germline, CDR1 is SGHRS and CDR2 is YFSETQ. This CDR3 region has 15 residues. V lost 4 bases to trimming and J lost 0 bases; unmatched junction nucleotides: 5. Per the authors' pipeline: Estimation of nucleated cell counts was performed using reference gene primer amplification. Only in-frame clones appear in the TCRdb table, and some are missing; sequencing was by immunoSEQ multiplex PCR. For V, J and clone size, that table is used; D and trimming come from the DNA. Of under 300,000 clones listed, about 87% are singletons. Sequencing was done on a sample of peripheral blood. The chain links TRBV5-1 to TRBJ2-7; 9 positions agree with TRBD1. The clonotype comes from a woman between 65 and 79 years old with active or convalescent COVID-19. Written as DNA, the CDR3 is TGCGCCAGCAGCCGTGGACAGGGGAGCTCCTACGAGCAGTACTTC. Amino acids: CASSRGQGSSYEQYF. The whole variable domain, filled in from reference TRBV5-1 and TRBJ2-7, reads KAGVTQTPRYLIKTRGQQVTLSCSPISGHRSVSWYQQTPGQGLQFLFEYFSETQRNKGNFPGRFSGRQFSNSRSEMNVSTLELGDSALYLCASSRGQGSSYEQYFGPGTRLTVT.